The clone carrying this TCR beta chain was seen a few times. The time point here: persistent/refractory GD, antithyroid drugs over 5 years with positive TRAb. The TCR library was made from RNA that had been extracted from PBMCs in TRIzol. Relying on iRepertoire HTBI primers and Arm-PCR of CDR3 regions, the team built TCR beta libraries. TCRdb re-called the multiplex PCR reads through MiXCR, storing one row per CDR3 protein. The sample yields around 510,000 distinct CDR3 sequences, about 20% seen once. The sample comes from a study of regulatory T cells in long-lasting Graves disease. The sequencing here drew on peripheral blood mononuclear cells (PBMCs), taken when the disease was refractory, from a patient treated with antithyroid drugs. The receptor was isolated from a female donor with Graves disease.

CDR3 in amino acids: CASSVGLQQETQYF. The CDR3, as DNA: TGTGCCAGCAGCGTAGGTCTCCAGCAAGAGACCCAGTACTTC. The chain employs TRBV9 and TRBJ2-5, with unresolved D. Trimming pared 0 bases from V and 2 bases from J, leaving 8 bases between. Germline V gene sequence: CDR1 SGDLS, CDR2 YYNGEE. The CDR3 is 14 residues long.